This T cell receptor (beta chain) appears in the sequencing data of a study of T-cell reconstitution after alpha-beta-depleted transplantation in children. The table lists this clonotype with many counts. Unique molecular identifiers featured in how the TCRbeta library was prepared. TCRdb re-analysed the PCR reads in MiXCR, keeping a single row per CDR3 protein. The table lists approximately 400,000 distinct CDR3 sequences, about a tenth of them singletons. The CDR3 consists of 14 residues. With V trimmed by 2 bases and J by 8 bases, 5 bases remained unmatched. Germline V gives CDR1 ENHRY, CDR2 SYGVKD.

The source was PBMCs from the stem cell graft donor, collected from the stem cell graft. This TCR was recovered from a human donor who donated a stem cell graft to a child with acute myeloid leukemia. V is TRBV10-3 and J is TRBJ2-1, with 8 bases lining up with TRBD1. CDR3 sequence: CAISEDRGGDEQFF. CDR3 nucleotide sequence: TGTGCCATCAGTGAGGACAGGGGCGGGGATGAGCAGTTCTTC.